Each of the 17 T cell receptor beta chains below was sequenced from the same sample in a study of early T cells in non-severe SARS-CoV-2 infection. TCRdb reanalysed the 5' RACE reads using MiXCR and keeps one entry per CDR3 protein. Of some 59,000 distinct CDR3 sequences in the sample, approximately 9.7% were seen once. Sequenced sample: whole blood. All receptors come from an adult who was a healthcare worker with PCR-confirmed SARS-CoV-2 infection or an uninfected control (not recorded which).

This clonotype came up a few times. The rearrangement joins TRBV4-2 to TRBJ2-5; 10 bases agree with TRBD2. Germline loops: CDR1 LGHNA, CDR2 YNFKEQ. The CDR3 is 14 residues long. After removal of 4 bases from V and 4 bases from J, the junction contained 3 bases not matched to a gene. CDR3 sequence: CASSRERGGETQYF. The CDR3 DNA reads TGTGCCAGCAGCCGCGAGCGGGGGGGAGAGACCCAGTACTTC.

This clonotype has a handful of counts. V usage is TRBV5-4 and J usage is TRBJ2-3; 10 bases are a match to TRBD2. The V gene's germline CDR1 is SGHNT and CDR2 YYREEE (reference sequence). Germline trimming cut 0 bases from V and 3 bases from J; bases unmatched to any gene: 13. The CDR3 is made up of 19 amino acids. The CDR3 coding sequence is TGTGCCAGCAGCTTGGAAGATTCTCTAGCGGGAGTACCGACAGATACGCAGTATTTT. Protein: CASSLEDSLAGVPTDTQYF.

This clonotype was counted at least ten times. The chain employs TRBV7-8 and TRBJ1-6; unclear D gene. The CDR3 extends over 15 amino acids. CDR1 is SGHVS and CDR2 is FQNEAQ in the germline V gene. V lost 6 bases and J 11 bases, leaving 20 bases between the germline ends. The DNA of the CDR3 is TGTGCCAGCAGTCCGGTCTACATGGTCGCGGCACCCCTCCACTTT. Encoded protein: CASSPVYMVAAPLHF. Supplemented by reference TRBV7-8 and TRBJ1-6, the full variable domain reads GAGVSQSPRYKVAKRGQDVALRCDPISGHVSLFWYQQALGQGPEFLTYFQNEAQLDKSGLPSDRFFAERPEGSVSTLKIQRTQQEDSAVYLCASSPVYMVAAPLHFGNGTRLTVT.

This chain connects TRBV20-1 to TRBJ1-1, with D perhaps matching TRBD1 (5 bases). The CDR3 consists of 14 residues. Per the germline V gene, CDR1 is DFQATT and CDR2 is SNEGSKA (reference sequence). The V end was cut by 6 bases, the J end by 2 bases, with 16 bases between. The CDR3 bases are TGCAGTGCATCCAGGTCAGGGCAAAACACTGAAGCTTTCTTT. Translated: CSASRSGQNTEAFF.

In this sample, this clonotype turned up a few times. The rearrangement links TRBV7-9 to TRBJ2-5; possibly TRBD1 or TRBD2 for D (5 bases each). The CDR3 consists of 14 residues. Germline V gene lookup returns CDR1 SEHNR and CDR2 FQNEAQ (reference sequence). The V gene lost 1 base and the J gene lost 7 bases, with 13 bases spanning the gap. In nucleotides, the CDR3 is TGTGCCAGCAGCTTAGAAGGGACGGAAGGGACCCAGTACTTC. It specifies CASSLEGTEGTQYF.

The table lists this clonotype with a few counts. This chain uses TRBV7-8 with TRBJ2-1, with 10 bases matching TRBD2. The CDR3 consists of 15 residues. Germline assignment: CDR1 SGHVS and CDR2 FQNEAQ. J was trimmed by 9 bases and V by 5 bases; bases with no gene match: 10. The CDR3 sequence: CASSLRSSGGGEQFF. DNA for the CDR3: TGTGCCAGCAGCCTTCGATCTAGCGGGGGAGGTGAGCAGTTCTTC.

This clonotype occurred a few times. The rearrangement joins TRBV19 to TRBJ2-1; D could derive from TRBD1 or TRBD2 (5 bases each). V was cut by 6 bases and J by 12 bases, with 27 bases left in between. The germline V gene has CDR1 LNHDA and CDR2 SQIVND (reference sequence). This CDR3 has 16 residues. The CDR3 nucleotides read TGTGCCAGTAGCCCCAGACGGGGCCTAGGGGTAGTGTGGCAGTTCTTC. This codes for CASSPRRGLGVVWQFF.

There are many counts of this clonotype. The chain links TRBV12-3 or TRBV12-4 to TRBJ1-3; 7 bases match TRBD1. The CDR3 sequence is 14 residues long. The ends lost 5 bases at V and 7 bases at J; junction bases unmatched: 8. The CDR3 spells CASSDRARSNTIYF. The CDR3 DNA sequence: TGTGCCAGCAGTGACAGGGCAAGGTCGAACACCATATATTTT.

The V call is TRBV5-1, the J call TRBJ1-1; D gene uncertain. Deletions cut 0 bases from V and 11 bases from J, with 14 bases between. This CDR3 contains 13 residues. Germline V gene data show CDR1 as SGHRS and CDR2 as YFSETQ. The CDR3 DNA is TGCGCCAGCAGCTTGGCCGGTGGTCAGGAGGCTTTCTTT. Protein product: CASSLAGGQEAFF.

Notes on this clonotype: One end of the junction is discordant with germline, which a read error may explain. The rearrangement joins TRBV2 to TRBJ2-3, with D hard to call. Germline V gene sequence: CDR1 SNHLY, CDR2 FYNNEI. This CDR3 is 11 amino acids long. The CDR3 nucleotides are TGTGCCAGCAGTGAAGCATCGGCAGTAGTTTTT. This sequence encodes CASSEASAVVF.

This clonotype was found a few times. The gene calls are TRBV6-2 or TRBV6-3 and TRBJ2-5; D uncertain. This CDR3 spans 13 amino acids. Trimming cost V 4 bases and J 7 bases, with 13 bases left between them. Germline V CDR1 and CDR2: MNHEY, SVGEGT. CDR3 amino acids: CASSSPDLTTQYF. CDR3 in DNA: TGTGCCAGCAGTTCCCCGGACCTTACGACCCAGTACTTC.

This clonotype has just a few counts. The rearrangement links TRBV7-6 to TRBJ2-2; tentative D call: TRBD2 (7 bases). Trimming pared 5 bases from V and 5 bases from J, leaving 18 bases between. The CDR3 is 16 amino acids. Germline-derived CDR1 and CDR2 are SGHVS and FNYEAQ. DNA of the CDR3: TGTGCCAGCAGCCGCAACCGGGGGGCAAGTACCGGGGAGCTGTTTTTT. The encoded protein is CASSRNRGASTGELFF.

The chain carries TRBV5-1 and TRBJ2-6; 7 bases agree with TRBD1. The CDR3 runs to 17 residues. In germline, CDR1 is SGHRS, CDR2 YFSETQ. The junction had 11 bases not matched to a gene; V was cut back by 4 bases and J by 4 bases. The CDR3 reads CASSLSLGQPGANVLTF. The CDR3 bases are TGCGCCAGCAGCCTTTCCTTGGGACAGCCCGGGGCCAACGTCCTGACTTTC.

The chain couples TRBV6-1 to TRBJ2-1, with D possibly called TRBD1 or TRBD2 (5 bases each). Germline assignment: CDR1 MNHNS and CDR2 SASEGT. V was pared by 9 bases and J by 0 bases, with 15 bases between. The CDR3 loop spans 15 amino acids. The CDR3 reads CASDRDGSSYNEQFF. CDR3 DNA: TGTGCCAGTGACCGGGACGGTAGCTCCTACAATGAGCAGTTCTTC.

This clonotype was observed a few times. The J gene is TRBJ2-7, the V gene TRBV10-3; TRBD1 aligns across 9 bases. This CDR3 contains 11 residues. Germline trimming cut 11 bases from V and 7 bases from J; bases unmatched to any gene: 6. Per the germline V gene, CDR1 is ENHRY and CDR2 is SYGVKD. The CDR3 loop is CAARDREEQYF. CDR3 bases: TGTGCCGCCCGGGACAGGGAGGAGCAGTACTTC.

The V call is TRBV4-1, the J call TRBJ1-2; D uncertain. Per the germline V gene, CDR1 is MGHRA and CDR2 is YSYEKL. CDR3 length equals 15 residues. Trimming shortened V by 3 bases and J by 3 bases, and 14 bases separated the two germline ends. CDR3 sequence (DNA): TGCGCCAGCAGCCAGGTGGGGTCGAGGGACTATGGCTACACCTTC. Encoded protein: CASSQVGSRDYGYTF.

There are many counts of this clonotype. V gene TRBV2 combines with J gene TRBJ2-1; TRBD2 aligns across 7 bases. The V gene's germline CDR1 is SNHLY and CDR2 FYNNEI. This CDR3 comprises 14 residues. The junction had 6 bases not matched to a gene; V was cut back by 3 bases and J by 7 bases. The CDR3 region is CASSETRAGNEQFF. The CDR3 nucleotides are TGTGCCAGCAGTGAGACTCGAGCGGGGAATGAGCAGTTCTTC.